This entry features one T cell receptor beta chain sequence. Germline loops: CDR1 MNHEY, CDR2 SVGEGT. Trimming took 0 bases from V and 6 from J, leaving 5 bases between them. The CDR3 totals 12 residues. In the study's own analysis: From reference gene primer amplification, estimates of nucleated cell counts were derived. Clones were read by immunoSEQ multiplex PCR, and TCRdb kept only the in-frame ones, dropping some. Clone size and the V and J calls come from that table; the DNA yielded D and trimming. The sample comprises about 170,000 clones, about 83% of which are singletons, and under 2.5% rests with the top ten. This sample is drawn from a study of blood T cell repertoires in COVID-19. Overall study: Donors in the United States, Italy and Spain gave samples during acute or convalescent COVID-19.

Source material: peripheral blood. The rearrangement joins TRBV6-2 or TRBV6-3 to TRBJ1-2; D remains ambiguous. This receptor was taken from an elderly woman with acute or convalescent COVID-19. CDR3 DNA: TGTGCCAGCAGTTACTCGGGCCATGGCTACACCTTC. Protein sequence: CASSYSGHGYTF.